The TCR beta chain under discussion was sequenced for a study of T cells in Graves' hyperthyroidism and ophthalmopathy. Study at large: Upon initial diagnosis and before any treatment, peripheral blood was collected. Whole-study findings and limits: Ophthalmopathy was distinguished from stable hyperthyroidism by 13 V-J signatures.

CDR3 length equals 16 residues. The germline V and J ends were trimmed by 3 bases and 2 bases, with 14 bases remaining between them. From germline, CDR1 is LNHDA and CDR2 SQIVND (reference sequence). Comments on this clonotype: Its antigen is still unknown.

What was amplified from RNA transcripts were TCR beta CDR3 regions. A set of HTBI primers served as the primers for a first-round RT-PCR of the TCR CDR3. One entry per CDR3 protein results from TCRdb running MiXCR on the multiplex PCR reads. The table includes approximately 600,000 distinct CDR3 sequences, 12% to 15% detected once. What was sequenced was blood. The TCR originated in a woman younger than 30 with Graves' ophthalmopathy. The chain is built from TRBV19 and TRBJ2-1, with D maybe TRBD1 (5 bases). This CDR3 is CASSIIEQGPYNEQFF. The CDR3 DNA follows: TGTGCCAGTAGTATTATTGAGCAGGGCCCCTACAATGAGCAGTTCTTC.